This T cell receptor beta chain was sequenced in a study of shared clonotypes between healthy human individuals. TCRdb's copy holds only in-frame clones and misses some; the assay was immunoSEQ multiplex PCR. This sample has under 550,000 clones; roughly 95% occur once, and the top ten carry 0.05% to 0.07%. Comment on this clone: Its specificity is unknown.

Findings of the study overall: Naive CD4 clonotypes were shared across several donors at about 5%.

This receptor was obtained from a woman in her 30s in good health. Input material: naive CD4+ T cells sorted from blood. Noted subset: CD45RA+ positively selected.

The CDR3 DNA is TGTGCCAGCTCACCGTCACCCGCCTACAATGAGCAGTTCTTC. Amino acids: CASSPSPAYNEQFF. V and J are TRBV18 and TRBJ2-1; D unclear. From germline, CDR1 is KGHSH and CDR2 LQKENI. CDR3 length: 14 amino acids. V lost 3 bases and J 2 bases, leaving 8 bases between the germline ends.